The 10 T cell receptor beta chains listed next were all sequenced from one sample in a study of tumor-infiltrating lymphocytes in primary liver carcinoma. Making TCR beta cDNA involved 400 to 600 ng total RNA and a constant-region primer. Generation of the TCR beta libraries relied on three nested multiplex PCR rounds using slightly modified ARM-PCR. Rounds one and two of PCR, each of roughly 11 cycles, were primed with TRBV1-TRBV30 forward primers and a C-beta reverse primer. One entry per CDR3 protein results from TCRdb running MiXCR on the multiplex PCR reads. Among approximately 54,000 distinct CDR3 sequences listed, around three quarters were seen once. Starting material for RNA and DNA co-extraction consisted of about 19-32 mg of unsorted bulk tissue. Sequencing used liver tumor tissue from sampling region 2. The subset denotes: tumor region T2, inferior pole. The receptors were gathered from a middle-aged man with primary liver carcinoma and hepatitis B virus infection.

This clonotype has more than one count but fewer than ten. A read error is possible here, since a much larger clone lies one base away. This chain links TRBV28 with TRBJ1-3; no definite D call. The CDR3 has 12 residues. Germline CDR1 reads MDHEN; CDR2 reads SYDVKM. The CDR3 sequence is CTTHGSGNTIYF. The DNA for the CDR3 is TGTACCACCCACGGGTCTGGAAACACCATATATTTT.

This clonotype was seen many times. The V call is TRBV28, the J call TRBJ2-1; 11 bases line up with TRBD2. Germline V lookup: CDR1 MDHEN, CDR2 SYDVKM. J lost 1 base, V lost 5 bases, and 1 base had no gene match. The length of the CDR3 is 15 residues. Written as DNA, the CDR3 is TGTGCCAGCAGTCCTAGCGGGAGGTCCTACAATGAGCAGTTCTTC. It translates to CASSPSGRSYNEQFF.

This clonotype was counted once. V usage is TRBV6-5 and J usage is TRBJ1-1; tentative D call: TRBD1 (6 bases). Trimming took off 10 bases at V and 1 base at J, with 13 bases between the two ends. Germline V gene lookup returns CDR1 MNHEY and CDR2 SVGAGI. The CDR3 spans 13 residues. CDR3 coding DNA: TGTGCCATCAGCTACAGGGAGAACACTGAAGCTTTCTTT. Translated, it gives CAISYRENTEAFF.

Comment on this clonotype: No conserved phenylalanine or tryptophan ends this CDR3, so it is likely a read error. It is unclear where the CDR3 begins or ends on the DNA, so no DNA is shown, and the CDR3 is as TCRdb lists it. The CDR3 sequence: CSVENTDTRYS. This sequence joins TRBV29-1 and TRBJ2-3. The CDR3 extends over 11 residues, inclusive of both ends. CDR1 and CDR2 from the germline V gene are SQVTM and ANQGSEA.

With regard to this clonotype: An end of the junction differs from the germline gene, which may be a read error. This sequence joins TRBV4-2 and TRBJ1-4, with 7 bases lining up with TRBD1. CDR3 length equals 14 residues. Germline V CDR1 and CDR2: LGHNA, YNFKEQ. CDR3 amino acids: CASTLTGKGEKLFF. CDR3 in DNA: TGTGCTAGCACCCTGACAGGGAAGGGGGAAAAACTGTTTTTT.

With respect to this clonotype: One end of the junction is discordant with germline, which a read error may explain. This chain connects TRBV6-5 to TRBJ1-6; perhaps TRBD1 as D (5 bases). CDR1 and CDR2 (germline): MNHEY, SVGAGI. The CDR3 extends over 13 amino acids. The CDR3 DNA is TGTGTCAGCAGGGCTTGGTATAATTCACCTCTCCACTTT. It is translated as CVSRAWYNSPLHF.

There are many counts of this clonotype. The genes are TRBV30 and TRBJ2-1; the match to TRBD2 covers 10 bases. The CDR3 runs to 13 residues. The V gene's germline CDR1 is GTSNPN and CDR2 SVGIG (reference sequence). V dropped 4 bases and J dropped 9; count of bases not matched to a gene: 6. The CDR3 DNA sequence: TGTGCCTGGACCCAGGTAGCGGGAGGTGAGCAGTTCTTC. Translated, it gives CAWTQVAGGEQFF.

About this clonotype: Since the CDR3 does not end with the conserved phenylalanine or tryptophan, this likely comes from a read error. V is TRBV29-1 and J is TRBJ1-1; possibly TRBD1 for D (5 bases). The germline gives CDR1 SQVTM, CDR2 ANQGSEA. Trimming left V 7 bases short and J 4 bases short, with 16 bases between. The CDR3 has 13 residues. CDR3 bases: TGCAGCGCATCGGAGGCGAGGGGCACTGAAGCTTTCTCT. This sequence encodes CSASEARGTEAFS.

The CDR3 DNA reads TGCAGTGCTAGAGTCGGGACTACCACCGGGGAGCTGTTTTTT. This encodes CSARVGTTTGELFF. The chain couples TRBV20-1 to TRBJ2-2; TRBD2 matches 7 bases. V was clipped by 1 base and J by 4 bases; unmatched bases: 3. The CDR3 has 14 residues. The germline V gene has CDR1 DFQATT and CDR2 SNEGSKA (reference sequence).

This clonotype was seen a handful of times. The CDR3 carries no conserved terminal phenylalanine or tryptophan, so it likely arises from a read error. V usage is TRBV30 and J usage is TRBJ1-5; D might be TRBD1 (6 bases). V lost 1 base and J lost 7, with 17 bases in between. CDR1 and CDR2 from the germline V gene are GTSNPN and SVGIG (reference sequence). This CDR3 contains 15 residues. CDR3 residues: CAWSEGYRVRQPQHL. The CDR3 DNA sequence: TGTGCCTGGAGTGAGGGGTACAGGGTACGGCAGCCCCAGCATCTT.